A single sample gave rise to the 28 T cell receptor beta chains below, sequenced in a study of blood T cell repertoires in COVID-19. Libraries were prepared by immunoSEQ multiplex PCR; TCRdb keeps only in-frame clonotypes and omits some of them. The sample yields about 210,000 clones, 70% to 90% seen once. Specimen: PBMCs or T cells enriched from blood (not recorded which). The receptors were gathered from a woman aged 35 to 49 with acute COVID-19.

The gene calls are TRBV9 and TRBJ2-5; 13 nucleotides match TRBD2. From germline, CDR1 is SGDLS and CDR2 YYNGEE. The CDR3 runs 18 residues. The V segment lost 0 bases and the J segment 5 bases; nucleotides outside the gene matches: 10. This CDR3 is CASSVGGTSGIQSETQYF. The DNA for the CDR3 is TGTGCCAGCAGCGTAGGGGGGACTAGCGGGATCCAATCGGAGACCCAGTACTTC.

The CDR3 coding sequence is TGTGCCAGCAGTTACTCGACTAGCTACAATGAGCAGTTCTTC. This codes for CASSYSTSYNEQFF. V is TRBV6-5 and J is TRBJ2-1, with D possibly TRBD2 on 6 matching bases. The CDR3 runs 14 residues. Germline V gene lookup returns CDR1 MNHEY and CDR2 SVGAGI. With 0 bases removed from V and 3 bases from J, the gap between germline ends came to 6 bases.

This chain uses TRBV6-2 or TRBV6-3 with TRBJ2-7; 7 bases line up with TRBD2. Germline CDR1 and CDR2: MNHEY and SVGEGT. The CDR3 covers 15 residues. The V segment lost 0 bases and the J segment 5 bases; nucleotides outside the gene matches: 7. The CDR3 loop reads CASSYSGLGPHEQYV. In DNA form, the CDR3 reads TGTGCCAGCAGTTACTCCGGACTAGGTCCCCACGAGCAGTACGTC.

The gene calls are TRBV27 and TRBJ2-1; 9 bases are a match to TRBD1. CDR1 and CDR2 (germline): MNHEY, SMNVEV (reference sequence). The CDR3 sequence is 15 residues long. After removal of 6 bases from V and 5 bases from J, the junction contained 8 bases not matched to a gene. The CDR3 nucleotides are TGTGCCAGCAGCTTGGACAGGGGTAGACACAATGAGCAGTTCTTC. This encodes CASSLDRGRHNEQFF.

This chain connects TRBV12-3 or TRBV12-4 to TRBJ1-1; 7 nucleotides line up with TRBD1. This CDR3 spans 11 amino acids. V was pared by 6 bases and J by 8 bases, with 3 bases of the junction left unmatched. The CDR3 bases are TGTGCCAGCAGGACAGGGTTGGAAGCTTTCTTT. This translates into CASRTGLEAFF.

This clone has a handful of counts. J is TRBJ1-2 and V is TRBV19; a weak D match, TRBD1 (5 bases). Germline CDR1 is LNHDA and CDR2 is SQIVND (reference sequence). This CDR3 spans 13 amino acids. Trimming removed 6 bases from V and 2 bases from J, with 10 bases in between. The CDR3 DNA sequence: TGTGCCAGTAGAAGGGGATGGAACTATGGCTACACCTTC. Translating gives CASRRGWNYGYTF. The full variable domain, completed using reference TRBV19 and TRBJ1-2, is DGGITQSPKYLFRKEGQNVTLSCEQNLNHDAMYWYRQDPGQGLRLIYYSQIVNDFQKGDIAEGYSVSREKKESFPLTVTSAQKNPTAFYLCASRRGWNYGYTFGSGTRLTVV.

The rearrangement links TRBV6-5 to TRBJ2-7; 12 bases map to TRBD2. The germline V gene encodes CDR1 MNHEY and CDR2 SVGAGI. This CDR3 is 16 amino acids long. J lost 3 bases, V lost 4 bases, and 7 bases had no gene match. The CDR3 DNA reads TGTGCCAGCAGTTTGGCGGTGACTAGCGGGGGCTACGAGCAGTACTTC. This sequence encodes CASSLAVTSGGYEQYF.

The chain employs TRBV4-2 and TRBJ1-1; TRBD1 aligns across 11 bases. This CDR3 is 15 amino acids long. V lost 5 bases to trimming and J lost 4 bases; unmatched junction nucleotides: 6. Germline CDR1 and CDR2: LGHNA and YNFKEQ. CDR3 in DNA: TGTGCCAGCAGCTCGCGGGGACAGGGGGGCACTGAAGCTTTCTTT. Translation: CASSSRGQGGTEAFF.

The rearrangement uses TRBV10-2 and TRBJ2-1, with 11 bases identical to TRBD2. The germline V gene has CDR1 WSHSY and CDR2 SAAADI. Trimming removed 6 bases from V and 4 bases from J; junction bases left unmatched: 5. CDR3 size: 15 residues. CDR3 DNA: TGCGCCAGCAGACTCGGGACTAGCGGTTACAATGAGCAGTTCTTC. Translation gives CASRLGTSGYNEQFF.

The chain is built from TRBV5-5 and TRBJ2-5; 7 positions agree with TRBD1. This CDR3 has 14 amino acids. With V trimmed by 4 bases and J by 2 bases, 5 bases remained unmatched. Germline lookup yields CDR1 SGHKS and CDR2 YYEKEE (reference sequence). DNA of the CDR3: TGTGCCAGCAGCCTGGGACAGTTACAAGAGACCCAGTACTTC. Translating gives CASSLGQLQETQYF.

The chain recombines TRBV5-4 with TRBJ2-6, with 8 nucleotides matching TRBD1. This CDR3 contains 17 residues. V lost 1 base to trimming and J lost 5 bases; unmatched junction nucleotides: 8. CDR1 and CDR2 (germline): SGHNT, YYREEE (reference sequence). The CDR3 region has the DNA TGTGCCAGCAGCTTGCCCCACAGGGGGTCTAGGGCCAACGTCCTGACTTTC. Residues: CASSLPHRGSRANVLTF.

The CDR3 is CASSPLESNQPQHF. The CDR3 bases are TGTGCCAGCTCACCACTGGAGAGCAATCAGCCCCAGCATTTT. The chain couples TRBV18 to TRBJ1-5; no reliable D call. Per the germline V gene, CDR1 is KGHSH and CDR2 is LQKENI. V lost 1 base to trimming and J lost 1 base, with 5 bases between them. CDR3 length equals 14 residues.

About this clone: The same CDR3 arises from other DNA sequences in this sample as well. The V and J genes are TRBV5-1 and TRBJ1-1; 8 positions match TRBD1. The CDR3 is made up of 14 amino acids. CDR1 SGHRS and CDR2 YFSETQ come from the germline V gene. The junction had 4 bases not matched to a gene; V was cut back by 5 bases and J by 1 base. CDR3 region: CASSSDRGNTEAFF. In nucleotides, the CDR3 is TGCGCCAGCAGTTCCGACAGGGGGAACACTGAAGCTTTCTTT. Variable domain in full (rest from reference TRBV5-1 and TRBJ1-1): KAGVTQTPRYLIKTRGQQVTLSCSPISGHRSVSWYQQTPGQGLQFLFEYFSETQRNKGNFPGRFSGRQFSNSRSEMNVSTLELGDSALYLCASSSDRGNTEAFFGQGTRLTVV.

This CDR3 is CASSTWTGTGNYGYTF. The CDR3 DNA is TGCGCCAGCAGCACTTGGACCGGGACAGGAAACTATGGCTACACCTTC. The chain recombines TRBV4-3 with TRBJ1-2; 8 bases align to TRBD1. In germline, CDR1 is LGHNA, CDR2 YSLEER. This CDR3 contains 16 residues. Trimming removed 5 bases from V and 2 bases from J; junction bases left unmatched: 10.

The chain is built from TRBV2 and TRBJ1-4, with D possibly TRBD1 on 6 matching bases. Looked up from germline, CDR1 is SNHLY and CDR2 is FYNNEI. The CDR3 runs to 15 residues. The V end lost 7 bases, the J end lost 0 bases, and 12 bases lay between the germline ends. The DNA of the CDR3 is TGTGCCAGCAACCAATACAGGGCAACTAATGAAAAACTGTTTTTT. Encoded protein: CASNQYRATNEKLFF.

The chain recombines TRBV12-3 or TRBV12-4 with TRBJ1-2, with 9 bases that match TRBD1. J gave up 6 bases and V 6 bases, and 5 bases lay outside the gene matches. The CDR3 runs to 13 residues. The CDR3 sequence is CASRGTGRDGYTF. The CDR3 coding sequence is TGTGCCAGCAGGGGGACAGGGAGAGATGGCTACACCTTC.

This sequence joins TRBV3-1 (or the pseudogene TRBV3-2) and TRBJ2-2; 7 bases fit TRBD2. The J segment lost 0 bases and the V segment lost 7 bases, leaving 11 bases of the junction unmatched. There are 17 residues in the CDR3. Looked up from germline, CDR1 is LGHDT and CDR2 is YNNKEL (reference sequence). Here the CDR3 DNA reads TGTGCCAGCATACGGCTAGCGGAGAGTTCGAACACCGGGGAGCTGTTTTTT. Protein: CASIRLAESSNTGELFF.

The V gene is TRBV10-2, the J gene TRBJ2-7; D remains unclear. This CDR3 comprises 13 residues. Germline V gene lookup returns CDR1 WSHSY and CDR2 SAAADI. The ends were cut back, 6 bases at V and 3 bases at J, with 12 bases in the middle. In DNA form, the CDR3 reads TGCGCCAGCAGCCGAAATACTAACTACGAGCAGTACGTC. This codes for CASSRNTNYEQYV.

The chain carries TRBV12-5 and TRBJ1-1; 8 nucleotides match TRBD1. V gave up 5 bases and J gave up 3 bases; unmatched junction bases: 8. The germline V gene encodes CDR1 LGHNT and CDR2 FRNRAP. The CDR3 covers 15 residues. As DNA, the CDR3 is TGTGCTAGTGGTACCGGACAGGGACGGGACACTGAAGCTTTCTTT. Its protein product is CASGTGQGRDTEAFF.

The chain employs TRBV9 and TRBJ1-3; TRBD1 matches 7 bases. Germline values: CDR1 SGDLS, CDR2 YYNGEE. V was pared by 4 bases and J by 1 base, with 5 bases of the junction left unmatched. The CDR3 spans 15 residues. DNA of the CDR3: TGTGCCAGCAGCCGGCAGGGGGGATCTGGAAACACCATATATTTT. Translated: CASSRQGGSGNTIYF.

The count of this clone is one. The chain is built from TRBV6-2 or TRBV6-3 and TRBJ2-1; 9 bases agree with TRBD1. J was trimmed by 10 bases and V by 4 bases; bases with no gene match: 8. Looked up from germline, CDR1 is MNHEY and CDR2 is SVGEGT. This CDR3 has 14 amino acids. CDR3 region: CASSFPGDREEQFF. The CDR3 bases are TGTGCCAGCAGTTTCCCCGGGGACAGGGAAGAGCAGTTCTTC.

The chain recombines TRBV19 with TRBJ2-2; D is perhaps TRBD1 (5 bases). The CDR3 totals 14 residues. Trimming took off 4 bases at V and 6 bases at J, with 12 bases between the two ends. In germline, CDR1 is LNHDA, CDR2 SQIVND (reference sequence). CDR3 coding DNA: TGTGCCAGTAGTAATGCCAGGGTGGCCGGGGAGCTGTTTTTT. Translated, it gives CASSNARVAGELFF.

V and J are TRBV7-2 and TRBJ1-2, with D uncertain. Per the germline V gene, CDR1 is SGHTA and CDR2 is FQGNSA. Trimming took 1 base from V and 8 from J, leaving 11 bases between them. This CDR3 is 13 amino acids long. CDR3 in amino acids: CASSLGLLIGYTF. For the CDR3, the DNA is TGTGCCAGCAGCTTAGGACTGCTGATCGGCTACACCTTC.

The chain employs TRBV5-5 and TRBJ1-1, with 8 bases matching TRBD1. The CDR3 is 14 amino acids. Germline assignment: CDR1 SGHKS and CDR2 YYEKEE (reference sequence). The V segment lost 5 bases and the J segment 5 bases; nucleotides outside the gene matches: 8. The CDR3 region is CASRPLTGGTEAFF. DNA of the CDR3: TGTGCCAGCAGACCGCTTACAGGGGGGACTGAAGCTTTCTTT.

This clone was seen only a few times. The V gene is TRBV5-1, the J gene TRBJ2-7; a weak D match, TRBD2 (7 bases). In germline, CDR1 is SGHRS, CDR2 YFSETQ. The CDR3 consists of 15 residues. Trimming took 6 bases from V and 5 from J, leaving 21 bases between them. CDR3 amino acids: CASTRSAQRDNEQYV. The CDR3 coding sequence is TGCGCCAGCACCCGAAGTGCGCAGCGGGACAACGAGCAGTACGTC.

This chain joins TRBV7-8 and TRBJ1-5, with 9 bases matching TRBD1. Per the germline V gene, CDR1 is SGHVS and CDR2 is FQNEAQ. There are 16 residues in the CDR3. V gave up 5 bases and J gave up 2 bases; unmatched junction bases: 7. In DNA form, the CDR3 reads TGTGCCAGCAGCACCGGGACAGGGTTGCGCAATCAGCCCCAGCATTTT. Residues: CASSTGTGLRNQPQHF.

The rearrangement uses TRBV7-8 and TRBJ2-7, with D possibly being TRBD2 (5 bases). Germline V CDR1 and CDR2: SGHVS, FQNEAQ. The CDR3 length is 15 residues. V was trimmed by 4 bases and J by 3 bases, leaving 16 bases between them. CDR3 DNA sequence: TGTGCCAGCAGCTCCGGTCTGACTGGGAGCTACGAGCAGTACTTC. Amino acids: CASSSGLTGSYEQYF. Supplemented by reference TRBV7-8 and TRBJ2-7, the full variable domain reads GAGVSQSPRYKVAKRGQDVALRCDPISGHVSLFWYQQALGQGPEFLTYFQNEAQLDKSGLPSDRFFAERPEGSVSTLKIQRTQQEDSAVYLCASSSGLTGSYEQYFGPGTRLTVT.

The rearrangement joins TRBV25-1 to TRBJ2-7, with TRBD2 identical over 7 bases. This CDR3 is 14 amino acids long. V was pared by 1 base and J by 9 bases, with 9 bases of the junction left unmatched. Germline V gene sequence: CDR1 MGHDK, CDR2 SYGVNS. The CDR3 is CASSESGEGPRQYV. The CDR3 coding sequence is TGTGCCAGCAGTGAATCGGGGGAGGGCCCTCGGCAGTACGTC.